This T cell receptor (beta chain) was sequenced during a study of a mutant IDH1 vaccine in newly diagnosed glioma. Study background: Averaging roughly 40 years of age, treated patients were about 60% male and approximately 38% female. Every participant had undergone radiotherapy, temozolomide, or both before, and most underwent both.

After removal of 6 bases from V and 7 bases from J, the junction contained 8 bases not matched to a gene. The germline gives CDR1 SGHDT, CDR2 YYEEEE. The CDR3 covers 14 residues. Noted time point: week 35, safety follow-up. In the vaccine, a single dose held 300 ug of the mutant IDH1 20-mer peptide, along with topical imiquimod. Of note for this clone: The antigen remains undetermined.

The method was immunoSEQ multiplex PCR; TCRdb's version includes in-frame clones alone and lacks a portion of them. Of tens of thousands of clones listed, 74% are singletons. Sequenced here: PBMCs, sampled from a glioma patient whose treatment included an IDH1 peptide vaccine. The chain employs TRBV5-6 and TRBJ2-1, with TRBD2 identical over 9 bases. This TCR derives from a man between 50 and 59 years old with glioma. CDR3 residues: CASKGAGGPNEQFF. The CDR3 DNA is TGTGCCAGCAAGGGGGCGGGGGGGCCAAATGAGCAGTTCTTC.